This TCR beta chain was captured by sequencing in a study of Graves' ophthalmopathy and Graves' hyperthyroidism. This clonotype was detected many times. The CDR3 covers 15 residues. Trimming pared 8 bases from V and 0 bases from J, leaving 14 bases between. TCR beta CDR3 amplification used RNA transcripts. The library came from an HTBI-primed first-round RT-PCR and a second-round multiplex PCR. TCRdb itself ran the multiplex PCR reads through MiXCR, one entry per CDR3 protein. The sample lists approximately 380,000 distinct CDR3 sequences, roughly 21% occurring once. Sequencing was done on a sample of peripheral blood. The chain recombines TRBV12-3 or TRBV12-4 with TRBJ1-3, with a tentative D call TRBD1 (5 bases). The receptor was isolated from a woman aged 18-35 years with stable Graves' hyperthyroidism. This CDR3 reads CASGYRPLSGNTIYF. CDR3 DNA: TGTGCCAGCGGATACAGGCCGCTCTCTGGAAACACCATATATTTT.